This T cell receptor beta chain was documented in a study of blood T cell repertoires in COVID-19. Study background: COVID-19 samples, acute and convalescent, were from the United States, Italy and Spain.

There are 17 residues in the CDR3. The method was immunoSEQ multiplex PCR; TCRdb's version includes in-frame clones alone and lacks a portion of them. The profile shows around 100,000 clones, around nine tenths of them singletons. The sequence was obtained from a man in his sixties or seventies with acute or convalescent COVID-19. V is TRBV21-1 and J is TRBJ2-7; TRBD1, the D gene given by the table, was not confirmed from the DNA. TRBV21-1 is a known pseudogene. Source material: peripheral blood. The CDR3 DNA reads TGTGCCAGCAGCTGCTATCCTCCAGACCTAATGGGCCTCGAGCAGTACTTC. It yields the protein CASSCYPPDLMGLEQYF.